This T cell receptor (beta chain) was observed in a study of T cells in Graves' hyperthyroidism and ophthalmopathy (dated by TCRdb to between 2018 and 2021). About the study as a whole: Peripheral blood was sampled at the time of initial diagnosis, prior to any treatment. A discovery cohort of roughly 100 patients, fewer than 50 with Graves' ophthalmopathy and 57 with stable Graves' hyperthyroidism, was used to find distinguishing TCR V-J signatures. Whether ophthalmopathy could be predicted prospectively was tested in an independent validation cohort made up of under 20 hyperthyroidism patients plus 17 patients who later progressed to ophthalmopathy. For training and testing, the 80 to 100 patients in the discovery cohort were randomly divided in a 7:3 ratio. In addition, the study compared T-cell repertoires in thyroid tissue and in blood from five to seven Graves' hyperthyroidism patients. Following sampling, methimazole starting at 30 mg daily was given to hyperthyroidism patients, and high-dose intravenous methylprednisolone was given to ophthalmopathy patients. According to the paper, TCR Vbeta CDR3 sequencing was carried out on 135 peripheral blood samples, which came from under 50 ophthalmopathy, around 74 hyperthyroidism and approximately 17 progressor patients.

Stable Graves' hyperthyroidism was defined as the absence of progression to ophthalmopathy over 18 months of follow-up. Hyperthyroidism patients were aged 18 to 65 years and newly diagnosed, with disease duration of less than 2 months. The study excluded patients with uncontrolled infections, other autoimmune diseases, pregnancy or lactation. Diagnoses were established on the basis of clinical symptoms, serum thyroxine and TRAb, thyroid ultrasound, and orbital computed tomography. PBMCs were isolated from roughly 10 ml of fresh peripheral blood by Ficoll-Paque density gradient centrifugation. Total RNA was extracted with Trizol reagent, and quality was checked on an Agilent 2100 Bioanalyzer. The TCR beta CDR3 regions were amplified from the RNA transcripts. The TCR CDR3 was subjected to a first round of RT-PCR using the HTBI primer set and the Qiagen OneStep RT-PCR kit. A second multiplex PCR round built the libraries, followed by size selection and purification. Sequencing of the libraries was done on an Illumina HiSeq2000 using paired-end 100 bp reads. The original methods were these. SOAPnuke was used to process the raw data, with reads discarded if the reads contained adapters or uncalled bases, had a mean Phred below 15, or lacked an exact constant-primer or identifier match. COPE v1.2.5 was used to merge high-quality paired reads, and clonotypes were defined as unique nucleotide sequences. MiTCR v1.1 was used to align clonotypes to the IMGT TRBV, TRBD and TRBJ reference segments. The analysis was restricted to V-J combinations with a frequency above 0.0001, which together covered roughly 99% of the repertoires. A TCS score was defined as the ratio between F50 (clonal expansion) and ExV (chaos), using BLOSUM62-based TCRdist between CDR3 peptides within each V-J. Welch's t-statistics and random forest reduced approximately 520 V-J features to about 12, which were used in a naive Bayes classifier (R e1071). The public reads were quality trimmed at Q25 with fastp and then assembled into clones with MiXCR by TCRdb, keeping productive beta chains. Entries that share a CDR3 protein sequence are merged under the most common genes and DNA. TCRdb assigned the V and J calls; the authors' analysis was not used. For this sample the table gives hundreds of thousands of distinct CDR3 sequences, of which about 15% were detected only once. The leading ten clones occupy approximately 30% of the sample.

V gives up 1 base and J gives up 0 bases, and the segment between their germline ends measures 11 bases. Looking up the germline V gene (reference sequence) yields CDR1 SGHKS and CDR2 YYEKEE. Including the terminal cysteine and phenylalanine, the CDR3 comprises 15 residues. Of all the DNA, just the CDR3 is kept, 45 bases in frame from base 1. Study-level results and caveats: In validation, progression to ophthalmopathy was predicted by the model with more than 65% sensitivity and around 75% specificity, a median of about 6.4 months before onset. Blood samples also contained most of the expanded thyroid clonotypes (frequency above 0.001), which suggests that blood repertoires may reflect thyroid immune responses. A 13 V-J signature model separated ophthalmopathy from stable hyperthyroidism, with about 88% sensitivity and roughly 81% specificity in cross-validation and 80%/75% in testing. Sample size was not statistically predetermined, and investigators were not blinded to group allocation.

In this sample, this clonotype turned up many times. Its antigen remains undetermined. Nothing much larger sits one base from this clone, and base qualities are not available. The chain employs TRBV5-5 and TRBJ2-7; the D region possibly corresponds to TRBD2 (6 bases align). The sequencing sample was made of blood. This receptor was obtained from a woman aged 25 to 39 with Graves' hyperthyroidism. The sequenced DNA is TGTGCCAGCAGCTTGTCCGGGAGCCTCTCCTACGAGCAGTACTTC. Translated, this gives CASSLSGSLSYEQYF.